The 19 T cell receptor beta chains listed next were all sequenced from one sample in a study. TCRdb itself ran the 5' RACE reads through MiXCR, one entry per CDR3 protein. This table holds more than 9,500 distinct CDR3 sequences, roughly 51% found once. Tregs were sorted as CD4+CD25+CD127-/low cells. Sequencing was performed on tumor-infiltrating Tregs sorted from the breast tumor. These receptors all stem from a female donor with breast cancer.

Relative to its sample, this clonotype is medium-sized. CDR3 residues: CSARYGTSTDTQYF. CDR3 DNA: TGCAGTGCTAGATACGGGACTAGCACAGATACGCAGTATTTT. The V gene is TRBV20-1, the J gene TRBJ2-3; tentative D call: TRBD2 (6 bases). Trimming shortened V by 2 bases and J by 0 bases, and 9 bases separated the two germline ends. The CDR3 length is 14 residues. Germline V lookup: CDR1 DFQATT, CDR2 SNEGSKA (reference sequence).

In the case of this clonotype: Sequence at one end of the junction differs from germline and may be a read error. The chain couples TRBV12-3 or TRBV12-4 to TRBJ2-1, with D perhaps matching TRBD2 (5 bases). There are 11 residues in the CDR3. The CDR3 here is CASSSRAVRSF. DNA of the CDR3: TGTGCCAGCAGTTCAAGAGCGGTGAGGTCCTTC.

The chain uses TRBV5-5 and TRBJ2-7, with 7 bases aligning to TRBD1. Germline V gene sequence: CDR1 SGHKS, CDR2 YYEKEE (reference sequence). This CDR3 has 14 residues. J lost 6 bases, V lost 4 bases, and 10 bases had no gene match. The CDR3 nucleotides are TGTGCCAGCAGCCTAGACAGGGTGGTACGCGAGCAGTACGTC. This sequence encodes CASSLDRVVREQYV.

This sequence joins TRBV12-2 and TRBJ2-5; the tabulated D call, TRBD2, remains unverified against the DNA. TRBV12-2 is a pseudogene segment. This CDR3 spans 16 amino acids. CDR3 amino acids: CASRLAVGLARETQYF. The CDR3 DNA is TGTGCAAGTCGCTTAGCGGTGGGACTAGCCCGGGAGACCCAGTACTTC.

The gene calls are TRBV28 and TRBJ2-7, with 10 bases fitting TRBD2. There are 15 residues in the CDR3. From germline, CDR1 is MDHEN and CDR2 SYDVKM. V lost 6 bases, J lost 3 bases, and 8 bases stayed unmatched. CDR3 coding DNA: TGTGCCAGCAGACTTAACCCTAGCGGGAGCTACGAGCAGTACTTC. Its protein is CASRLNPSGSYEQYF.

This clonotype was seen a few times. The chain combines TRBV5-1 with TRBJ1-2; 10 nucleotides line up with TRBD1. Per germline, CDR1 SGHRS and CDR2 YFSETQ. There are 17 residues in the CDR3. Trimming cost V 5 bases and J 1 base; bases outside gene matches: 11. The CDR3 reads CASSYGQGVNINYGYTF. In DNA, the CDR3 is TGCGCCAGCAGTTATGGACAGGGGGTGAACATTAACTATGGCTACACCTTC.

This clonotype was detected only a few times. V is TRBV7-9 and J is TRBJ1-2; 8 nucleotides agree with TRBD1. The ends lost 5 bases at V and 7 bases at J; junction bases unmatched: 9. The germline V gene has CDR1 SEHNR and CDR2 FQNEAQ (reference sequence). The CDR3 is made up of 14 amino acids. This CDR3 is CASSPGQGFSGYTF. The CDR3 bases are TGTGCCAGCAGCCCAGGACAGGGTTTCTCTGGCTACACCTTC.

The chain couples TRBV4-2 to TRBJ1-5, with 8 bases aligning to TRBD1. This CDR3 region has 15 residues. CDR1 and CDR2 (germline): LGHNA, YNFKEQ. The V and J ends lost 1 base and 2 bases, in that order; junction bases with no gene match: 1. The CDR3 nucleotides read TGTGCCAGCAGCCAAGCGACAGGGGGCAATCAGCCCCAGCATTTT. This codes for CASSQATGGNQPQHF.

This clonotype was seen a few times. The gene calls are TRBV29-1 and TRBJ2-5; D may be TRBD1 or TRBD2 (5 bases each). The CDR3 is 13 residues long. CDR1 is SQVTM and CDR2 is ANQGSEA in the germline V gene. Trimming took off 6 bases at V and 2 bases at J, with 13 bases between the two ends. The CDR3 DNA is TGCAGCGTCCTAGGTGGGGGACAAGAGACCCAGTACTTC. Its protein is CSVLGGGQETQYF.

In regard to this clonotype: Relative to the germline gene, one junction end is altered; a read error may explain this. The rearrangement links TRBV18 to TRBJ2-1; TRBD2 matches at 7 bases. The CDR3 contains 14 residues. The germline CDR1 and CDR2 sequences are KGHSH and LQKENI. CDR3 amino acids: CASSPRDYYDEQFF. The CDR3 nucleotides read TGTGCCAGCTCGCCCCGGGACTACTACGATGAGCAGTTCTTC.

This clonotype was seen only a few times. The chain couples TRBV6-2 or TRBV6-3 to TRBJ2-2; D is possibly TRBD1 (6 bases). Germline V gene data show CDR1 as MNHEY and CDR2 as SVGEGT. The CDR3 is 14 residues long. The ends were cut back, 6 bases at V and 1 base at J, with 9 bases in the middle. CDR3: CASSRQVNTGELFF. The CDR3 DNA sequence: TGTGCCAGCAGCCGACAGGTGAACACCGGGGAGCTGTTTTTT.

About this clonotype itself: The junction shows a germline mismatch at one end, possibly a read error. This chain uses TRBV3-1 with TRBJ2-2, with a tentative D call TRBD2 (5 bases). CDR3 length: 11 amino acids. Germline V CDR1 and CDR2: LGHDT, YNNKEL (reference sequence). The CDR3 sequence: CASTDTGEPFF. CDR3 coding DNA: TGTGCCAGTACTGACACCGGGGAGCCGTTTTTT.

The rearrangement joins TRBV4-2 to TRBJ1-5; D unresolved. V was clipped by 3 bases and J by 1 base, with 10 bases between them. The CDR3 runs 15 residues. CDR1 is LGHNA and CDR2 is YNFKEQ in the germline V gene. The DNA of the CDR3 is TGTGCCAGCAGCCAGGATCTTTTGAGCAATCAGCCCCAGCATTTT. Protein sequence: CASSQDLLSNQPQHF.

On this clonotype itself: The CDR3 ends on some other residue instead of the conserved phenylalanine or tryptophan, so this is likely a read error. CDR3 sequence (DNA): TGCAGTGCTAGATCGGACGTAACCCCGGGTGGCTACACCCTC. Translation gives CSARSDVTPGGYTL. V usage is TRBV20-1 and J usage is TRBJ1-2; D is uncertain. Germline V lookup: CDR1 DFQATT, CDR2 SNEGSKA (reference sequence). Trimming removed 2 bases from V and 7 bases from J, with 17 bases in between. The CDR3 is made up of 14 amino acids.

J is TRBJ1-1 and V is TRBV5-1; 7 bases agree with TRBD1. The CDR3 spans 13 residues. V shed 4 bases, J shed 3 bases, and the junction held 3 bases outside the gene matches. CDR1 and CDR2 from the germline V gene are SGHRS and YFSETQ. CDR3 amino acids: CASSRGQDTEAFF. The CDR3 coding sequence is TGCGCCAGCAGCAGGGGGCAAGACACTGAAGCTTTCTTT.

The gene calls are TRBV5-1 and TRBJ2-1; TRBD2 matches 10 bases. Looked up from germline, CDR1 is SGHRS and CDR2 is YFSETQ. The CDR3 totals 15 residues. The junction had 1 base not matched to a gene; V was cut back by 0 bases and J by 4 bases. The CDR3 reads CASSLGSGRYNEQFF. In nucleotides, the CDR3 is TGCGCCAGCAGCTTGGGTAGCGGGAGGTACAATGAGCAGTTCTTC.

This clonotype was recorded a few times. V gene TRBV7-9 combines with J gene TRBJ1-2; possible D gene TRBD1, 5 bases. This CDR3 has 13 amino acids. Trimming left V 4 bases short and J 2 bases short, with 8 bases between. Germline values: CDR1 SEHNR, CDR2 FQNEAQ (reference sequence). CDR3 residues: CASSSDSNYGYTF. CDR3 in DNA: TGTGCCAGCAGCTCCGACAGCAACTATGGCTACACCTTC. Complete variable domain (other parts from reference TRBV7-9 and TRBJ1-2): DTGVSQNPRHKITKRGQNVTFRCDPISEHNRLYWYRQTLGQGPEFLTYFQNEAQLEKSRLLSDRFSAERPKGSFSTLEIQRTEQGDSAMYLCASSSDSNYGYTFGSGTRLTVV.

The gene calls are TRBV6-2 or TRBV6-3 and TRBJ2-7, with TRBD1 as a possible D gene (5 bases). The V end was cut by 7 bases, the J end by 4 bases, with 17 bases between. This CDR3 has 14 residues. Germline CDR1 reads MNHEY; CDR2 reads SVGEGT. This chain's CDR3 is CASNTKQAGYEQYV. CDR3 in DNA: TGTGCCAGCAATACCAAACAGGCTGGGTACGAGCAGTACGTC.

The genes are TRBV30 and TRBJ2-2; D is unclear. Germline V lookup: CDR1 GTSNPN, CDR2 SVGIG (reference sequence). The CDR3 contains 13 residues. Trimming stripped 0 bases from V and 9 bases from J, with 11 bases between. The CDR3 DNA follows: TGTGCCTGGAGTGTAATTTCCCTCCGGGAGCTGTTTTTT. Amino acid sequence: CAWSVISLRELFF.